A selection of T cell receptor beta chains follows, all from one sample in a study of PD-L1 blockade in urothelial cancer. Sequenced by immunoSEQ multiplex PCR; TCRdb stores in-frame clones only, minus some. Of about 56,000 clones detected, around 86% appear once; the ten largest clones hold about 15%. The specimen was PBMCs, collected around atezolizumab (anti-PD-L1) treatment. The receptor set was obtained from a man in his 70s with urothelial cancer. CDR3s include the opening cysteine and the closing phenylalanine or tryptophan. A D gene is named only where the DNA matches it firmly. Expanded clones are given a class, and other clones once, few, many or no size at all.

V: TRBV29-1
J: TRBJ2-5
D: TRBD2
size: .
DNA: TGCAGCGGGCTCCTAGCGGGTGGATGGGAGACCCAGTACTTC
CDR3: CSGLLAGGWETQYF

V: TRBV6-1
J: TRBJ2-5
D: .
size: .
DNA: TGTGCCAGCAACAACCCTCTGACTACGGGGACCCAGTACTTC
CDR3: CASNNPLTTGTQYF

V: TRBV4-2
J: TRBJ1-2
D: TRBD1
size: .
DNA: TGTGCCAGCAGCTTCCTGGTGGGACAGGCCAGTCGCTACACCTTC
CDR3: CASSFLVGQASRYTF

V: TRBV7-6
J: TRBJ1-1
D: .
size: .
DNA: TGTGCCAGCAGCTTCGGGGGAGGGAACACTGAAGCTTTCTTT
CDR3: CASSFGGGNTEAFF

V: TRBV7-9
J: TRBJ2-2
D: .
size: few
DNA: TGTGCCAGCAGCTTAGTCGTCGGGAGTGGGAACACCGGGGAGCTGTTTTTT
CDR3: CASSLVVGSGNTGELFF

V: TRBV5-1
J: TRBJ2-3
D: TRBD2
size: .
DNA: TGCGCCAGCAGCCAACAAACAGGGACTAGCGGGAGGGACAGATACGCGTATTTT
CDR3: CASSQQTGTSGRDRYAYF

V: TRBV7-3
J: TRBJ2-7
D: .
size: .
DNA: TGTGCCAGCAGCCCGGGGCTAGCGAACGAGCAGTACTTC
CDR3: CASSPGLANEQYF

V: TRBV28
J: TRBJ1-1
D: .
size: .
DNA: TGTGCCAGCAGGTTGGGCCCGGAAAGAAACACTGAAGCTTTCTTT
CDR3: CASRLGPERNTEAFF

V: TRBV4-1
J: TRBJ2-1
D: .
size: once
DNA: TGCGCCAGCAACCTAAATGGCGGGAATGAGCAGTTCTTC
CDR3: CASNLNGGNEQFF

V: TRBV18
J: TRBJ1-2
D: .
size: .
DNA: TGTGCCAGCTCACCTTCGGAAGGGGCTAACTATGGCTACACCTTC
CDR3: CASSPSEGANYGYTF

V: TRBV6-4
J: TRBJ2-3
D: TRBD2
size: .
DNA: TGTGCCAGCAGCCGGACTAGCGGAGGGGCTACAGATACGCAGTATTTT
CDR3: CASSRTSGGATDTQYF

V: TRBV4-1
J: TRBJ2-5
D: .
size: few
DNA: TGCGCCAGCAGCCAAGATGGCAGGAGGGAGACCCAGTACTTC
CDR3: CASSQDGRRETQYF

V: TRBV5-1
J: TRBJ2-7
D: TRBD2
size: .
DNA: TGCGCCAGCAGCCAAGGACTAGCGGGAGGGCCTAGCGAGCAGTACTTC
CDR3: CASSQGLAGGPSEQYF

V: TRBV18
J: TRBJ2-2
D: TRBD2
size: .
DNA: TGTGCCAGCTCACCACAAAACACACTAGCGGGAGTGACCGGGGAGCTGTTTTTT
CDR3: CASSPQNTLAGVTGELFF

V: TRBV10-2
J: TRBJ1-1
D: TRBD1
size: .
DNA: TGCGCCAGCAGGGACAGGGGGCTTACTGAAGCTTTCTTT
CDR3: CASRDRGLTEAFF

V: TRBV7-9
J: TRBJ2-7
D: .
size: .
DNA: TGTGCCAGCAGCTTAGCGATGGGGGGGCCAGACGAGCAGTACTTC
CDR3: CASSLAMGGPDEQYF

V: TRBV11-2
J: TRBJ1-4
D: .
size: .
DNA: TGTGCCAGCAGCTTAAACACGGGAAATGAAAAACTGTTTTTT
CDR3: CASSLNTGNEKLFF

V: TRBV6-1
J: TRBJ1-5
D: .
size: .
DNA: TGTGCCAGCAGTGGGTCTCAGGAAAATCAGCCCCAGCATTTT
CDR3: CASSGSQENQPQHF

V: TRBV27
J: TRBJ2-7
D: TRBD1
size: .
DNA: TGTGCCAGCAGTTACGGACAGGACTACGAGCAGTACTTC
CDR3: CASSYGQDYEQYF

V: TRBV5-1
J: TRBJ1-4
D: .
size: .
DNA: TGCGCCAGCAGCTTGGGACAGTTAGATGAAAAACTGTTTTTT
CDR3: CASSLGQLDEKLFF

V: TRBV18
J: TRBJ1-1
D: TRBD1
size: .
DNA: TGTGCCAGCTCACCGCCCGGGACAGAGAACACTGAAGCTTTCTTT
CDR3: CASSPPGTENTEAFF

V: TRBV7-3
J: TRBJ2-5
D: TRBD2
size: once
DNA: TGTGCCAGCAGCTTCAAGCGGGAGAGAGAAGAGACCCAGTACTTC
CDR3: CASSFKREREETQYF

V: TRBV6-1
J: TRBJ2-7
D: TRBD2
size: few
DNA: TGTGCCAGCAGTCCCCCTGCGGGAGGGTACGAGCAGTACTTC
CDR3: CASSPPAGGYEQYF

V: TRBV19
J: TRBJ2-1
D: TRBD2
size: .
DNA: TGTGCCAGTAGTCCTACGGGACTAGCCCCGAGGGCAAATGAGCAGTTCTTC
CDR3: CASSPTGLAPRANEQFF

V: TRBV29-1
J: TRBJ2-7
D: .
size: .
DNA: TGCAGCGTTGAAGACGGGAGTCAAGAGCAGTACTTC
CDR3: CSVEDGSQEQYF

V: TRBV4-1
J: TRBJ2-2
D: TRBD2
size: .
DNA: TGCGCCAGCAGCCCGCGGGGGCAACTAGCGGTAACCGGGGAGCTGTTTTTT
CDR3: CASSPRGQLAVTGELFF

V: TRBV9
J: TRBJ1-5
D: .
size: .
DNA: TGTGCCAGCAGCGTAGAGGGGGGGGCCCTTCTCCAGCATTTT
CDR3: CASSVEGGALLQHF

V: TRBV5-1
J: TRBJ2-1
D: .
size: .
DNA: TGCGCCAGCAGCTTGTTTCTGACTATGAATGAGCAGTTCTTC
CDR3: CASSLFLTMNEQFF

V: TRBV7-3
J: TRBJ2-7
D: .
size: .
DNA: TGTGCCAGCAGCTCCTGGGGGGGGGCAGCTCCCCGGGAGCAGTACTTC
CDR3: CASSSWGGAAPREQYF

V: TRBV5-1
J: TRBJ1-1
D: .
size: .
DNA: TGCGCCAGCAACGGGAACACTGAAGCTTTCTTT
CDR3: CASNGNTEAFF

V: TRBV12-5
J: TRBJ1-1
D: .
size: once
DNA: TGTGCTAGTGGTTTGGCTGTGAACACTGAAGCTTTCTTT
CDR3: CASGLAVNTEAFF

V: TRBV28
J: TRBJ2-7
D: TRBD2
size: .
DNA: TGTGCCAGCAGAATGACTAGCGGGAGGAGCTACGAGCAGTACTTC
CDR3: CASRMTSGRSYEQYF

V: TRBV19
J: TRBJ2-3
D: TRBD1
size: few
DNA: TGTGCCAGTAGTGGACAGGGGGGATTGGGACACAGATACGCGTATTTT
CDR3: CASSGQGGLGHRYAYF

V: TRBV5-1
J: TRBJ1-1
D: .
size: .
DNA: TGCGCCAGCTGGGGGGGGCTAGGTCCTCGGATGAACACTGAAGCTTTCTTT
CDR3: CASWGGLGPRMNTEAFF

V: TRBV6-5
J: TRBJ2-7
D: .
size: few
DNA: TGTGCCAGCAGCCCGGACTCGGTCTACGAGCAGTACTTC
CDR3: CASSPDSVYEQYF

V: TRBV5-4
J: TRBJ2-5
D: TRBD2
size: .
DNA: TGTGCCAGCAGCTCGCGGGGGGGGATCCAAGAGACCCAGTACTTC
CDR3: CASSSRGGIQETQYF

V: TRBV27
J: TRBJ2-3
D: TRBD2
size: once
DNA: TGTGCCAGCAGCCCTAGCGGGAGAGGAGGGGCCACAGATACGCAGTATTTT
CDR3: CASSPSGRGGATDTQYF

V: TRBV18
J: TRBJ2-3
D: .
size: .
DNA: TGTGCCAGCTCACCCACAGGGAATCTAGATACGCAGTATTTT
CDR3: CASSPTGNLDTQYF

V: TRBV11-2
J: TRBJ2-3
D: TRBD2
size: .
DNA: TGTGCCAGCAGCCACATCCTAGGACTAGGGGATACGCAGTATTTT
CDR3: CASSHILGLGDTQYF